The rows below give T cell receptor beta chains drawn from one sample of a study of graft-versus-host responses after intestinal transplantation. Using immunoSEQ multiplex PCR, the repertoire was profiled, and TCRdb retains in-frame clones only, with some absent. The profile covers under 95,000 clones, with around 90% appearing a single time and 2.5% taken by the ten largest. Their cognate antigens are unknown. Sequences were derived from unstimulated CD8+ T cells sorted from spleen or lymph node cells, sampled before intestinal transplant. Every receptor here comes from a human donor who received an intestinal transplant. The CDR3 runs from the conserved cysteine through the conserved F or W. Fields, in order: V gene, J gene, CDR3 protein.

>TRBV7-6|TRBJ2-1
CASSRGSPGTSGGSLYYNEQFF
>TRBV20-1|TRBJ2-7
CSGGQVDEQYF
>TRBV28|TRBJ1-5
CASSLGRGANQPQHF
>TRBV6-5|TRBJ2-5
CASSYGAETQYF
>TRBV7-6|TRBJ2-7
CASSLGHSYEQYF
>TRBV5-1|TRBJ1-5
CASSLVRWQPQHF
>TRBV7-9|TRBJ2-1
CASSLETSGSGDNEQFF
>TRBV6-5|TRBJ1-1
CASRIGGGAGTEAFF
>TRBV2|TRBJ2-5
CASKLPGQGAIWETQYF
>TRBV28|TRBJ1-2
CASSQNRGRYTF
>TRBV9|TRBJ1-2
CASSVDQGANYGYTF
>TRBV5-1|TRBJ1-1
CASSLGGAGATEAFF
>TRBV2|TRBJ2-2
CASSGTSGVNTGELFF
>TRBV13|TRBJ2-1
CASSSLPPGLAGTNEQFF
>TRBV15|TRBJ2-7
CATSRQLLAGGHSYEQYF
>TRBV4-2|TRBJ2-3
CASSPWTSGYTDTQYF
>TRBV20-1|TRBJ1-1
CSASHYTEAFF
>TRBV6-5|TRBJ2-7
CASSYTSGTSGYEQYF
>TRBV4-2|TRBJ1-4
CASSQRSTPREKLFF
>TRBV6-5|TRBJ1-4
CASSYGAGRAEKLFF
>TRBV19|TRBJ1-2
CASSNRRPYGYTF
>TRBV28|TRBJ1-5
CASSLNRGQGRNQPQHF
>TRBV10-3|TRBJ2-7
CAIRGGGSYEQYF
>TRBV6-4|TRBJ2-1
CASSDSASGGHEQFF
>TRBV7-2|TRBJ1-4
CASSRTAEKLFF
>TRBV19|TRBJ2-3
CASTLRARGLGTDTQYF